This T cell receptor beta chain derives from a study of identical twins. Template switching added a universal primer site, and cDNA bore unique molecular identifiers. TCRdb processed the 5' RACE reads anew with MiXCR; each CDR3 protein has one entry. The sample lists 250,000 or so distinct CDR3 sequences, approximately 8.3% seen once, with around 3% in the top ten. This clonotype has a handful of counts. These data were also reused for a study on yellow fever vaccine responses in identical twins.

Material: CD8+ T cells sorted from blood. This TCR derives from a woman aged 18-35 years in good health.

The CDR3 loop is CASSVGTGSYGYTF. The CDR3 region has the DNA TGTGCCAGCAGCGTAGGGACAGGGAGCTATGGCTACACCTTC. The genes are TRBV9 and TRBJ1-2; 8 nucleotides agree with TRBD1. The CDR3 sequence is 14 residues long. The junction had 2 bases not matched to a gene; V was cut back by 0 bases and J by 4 bases. In germline, CDR1 is SGDLS, CDR2 YYNGEE.